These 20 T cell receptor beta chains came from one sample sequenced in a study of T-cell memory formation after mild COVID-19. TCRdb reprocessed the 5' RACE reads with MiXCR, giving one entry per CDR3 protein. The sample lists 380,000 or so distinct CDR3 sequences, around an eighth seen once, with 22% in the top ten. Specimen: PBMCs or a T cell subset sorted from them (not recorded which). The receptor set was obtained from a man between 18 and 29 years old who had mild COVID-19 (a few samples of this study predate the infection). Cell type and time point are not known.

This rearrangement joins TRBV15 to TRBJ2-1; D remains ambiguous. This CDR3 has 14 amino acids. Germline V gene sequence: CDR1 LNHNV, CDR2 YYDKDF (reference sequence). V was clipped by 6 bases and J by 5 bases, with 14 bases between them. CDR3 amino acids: CATRETLRDNEQFF. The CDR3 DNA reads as TGTGCCACCAGAGAGACACTTCGAGACAATGAGCAGTTCTTC.

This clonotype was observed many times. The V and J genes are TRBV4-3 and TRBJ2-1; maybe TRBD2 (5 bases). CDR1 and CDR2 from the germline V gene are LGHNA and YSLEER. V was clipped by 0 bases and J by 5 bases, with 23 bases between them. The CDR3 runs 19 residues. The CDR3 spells CASSQDLGVAGRGNNEQFF. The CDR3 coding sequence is TGCGCCAGCAGCCAAGATCTGGGTGTTGCAGGACGAGGGAACAATGAGCAGTTCTTC.

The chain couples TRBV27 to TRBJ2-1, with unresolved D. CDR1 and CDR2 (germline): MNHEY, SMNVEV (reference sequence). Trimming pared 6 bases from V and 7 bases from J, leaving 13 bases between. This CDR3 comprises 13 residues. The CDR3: CASSRTHDNEQFF. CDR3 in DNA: TGTGCCAGCAGCCGGACGCATGATAATGAGCAGTTCTTC.

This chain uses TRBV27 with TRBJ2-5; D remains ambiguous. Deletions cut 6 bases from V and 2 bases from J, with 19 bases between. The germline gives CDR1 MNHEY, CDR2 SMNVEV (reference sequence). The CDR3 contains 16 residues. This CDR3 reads CASSSQQPIIQETQYF. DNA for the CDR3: TGTGCCAGCAGCTCTCAACAGCCGATCATACAAGAGACCCAGTACTTC.

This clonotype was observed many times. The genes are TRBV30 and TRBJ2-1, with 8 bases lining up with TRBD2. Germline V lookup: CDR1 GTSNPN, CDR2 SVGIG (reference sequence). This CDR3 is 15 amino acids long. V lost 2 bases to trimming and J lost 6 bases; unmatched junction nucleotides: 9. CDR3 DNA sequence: TGTGCCTGGAGTCGGAGCGGGGGTCCCCTCAATGAGCAGTTCTTC. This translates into CAWSRSGGPLNEQFF.

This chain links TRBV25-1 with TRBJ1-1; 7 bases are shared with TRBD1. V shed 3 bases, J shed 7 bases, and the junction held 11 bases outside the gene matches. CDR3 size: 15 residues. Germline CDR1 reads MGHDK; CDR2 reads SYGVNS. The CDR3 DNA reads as TGTGCCAGCAGTGACATACAGGGGAATTTCGGTGAAGCTTTCTTT. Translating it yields CASSDIQGNFGEAFF.

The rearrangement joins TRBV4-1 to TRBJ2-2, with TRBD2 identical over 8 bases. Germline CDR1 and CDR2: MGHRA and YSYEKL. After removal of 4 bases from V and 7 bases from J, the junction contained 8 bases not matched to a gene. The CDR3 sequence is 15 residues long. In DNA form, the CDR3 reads TGCGCCAGCAGCCCCCGGGGGGGCCAAGGCGGGGAGCTGTTTTTT. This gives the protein CASSPRGGQGGELFF.

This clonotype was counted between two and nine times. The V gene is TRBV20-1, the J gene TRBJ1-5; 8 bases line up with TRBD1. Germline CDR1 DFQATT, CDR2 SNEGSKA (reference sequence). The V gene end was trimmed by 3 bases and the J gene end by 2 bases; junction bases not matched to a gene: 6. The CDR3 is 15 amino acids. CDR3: CSASAATGGNQPQHF. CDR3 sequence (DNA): TGCAGTGCTAGCGCGGCGACAGGGGGCAATCAGCCCCAGCATTTT.

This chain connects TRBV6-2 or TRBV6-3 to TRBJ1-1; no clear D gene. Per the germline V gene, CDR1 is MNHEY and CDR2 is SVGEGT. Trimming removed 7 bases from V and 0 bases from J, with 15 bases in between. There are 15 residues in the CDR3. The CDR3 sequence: CASTLRSIMNTEAFF. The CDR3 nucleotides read TGTGCCAGCACCCTACGGAGTATCATGAACACTGAAGCTTTCTTT.

CDR3 nucleotide sequence: TGTGCCAGCAGCTTATGGGACCTGTATGGCTACACCTTC. Amino acids: CASSLWDLYGYTF. This chain uses TRBV11-2 with TRBJ1-2; tentative D call: TRBD1 (5 bases). Germline CDR1 is SGHAT and CDR2 is FQNNGV. V was trimmed by 2 bases and J by 5 bases, leaving 9 bases between them. CDR3 length: 13 amino acids.

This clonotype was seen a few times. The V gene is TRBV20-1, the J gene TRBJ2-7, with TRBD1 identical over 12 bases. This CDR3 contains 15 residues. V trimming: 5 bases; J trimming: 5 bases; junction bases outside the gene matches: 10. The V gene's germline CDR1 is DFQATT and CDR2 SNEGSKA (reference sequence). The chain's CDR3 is CSAGPGQGASHEQYV. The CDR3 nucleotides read TGCAGTGCTGGCCCGGGACAGGGGGCATCTCACGAGCAGTACGTC.

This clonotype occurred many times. The CDR3 region has the DNA TGTGCCAGCAGCCTAGACAGGGATCTTAAAAAGCAGTACTTC. Protein sequence: CASSLDRDLKKQYF. The J gene is TRBJ2-7, the V gene TRBV2; the match to TRBD1 covers 7 bases. The CDR3 is 14 amino acids. CDR1 is SNHLY, CDR2 FYNNEI, per germline. Trimming took 6 bases from V and 8 from J; bases not matched to a gene: 13.

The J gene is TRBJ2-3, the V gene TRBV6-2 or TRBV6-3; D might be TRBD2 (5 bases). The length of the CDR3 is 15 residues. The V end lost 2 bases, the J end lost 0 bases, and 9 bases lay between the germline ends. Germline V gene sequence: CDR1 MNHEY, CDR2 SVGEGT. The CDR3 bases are TGTGCCAGCAGTTACGGGCGGGCTAGCACAGATACGCAGTATTTT. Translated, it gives CASSYGRASTDTQYF.

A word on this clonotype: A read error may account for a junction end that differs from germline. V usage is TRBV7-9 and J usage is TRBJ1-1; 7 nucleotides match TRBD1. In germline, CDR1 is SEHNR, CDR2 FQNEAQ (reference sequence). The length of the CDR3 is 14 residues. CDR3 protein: CARSLMGTVTEAFF. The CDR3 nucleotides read TGTGCCAGAAGCTTAATGGGGACAGTCACTGAAGCTTTCTTT.

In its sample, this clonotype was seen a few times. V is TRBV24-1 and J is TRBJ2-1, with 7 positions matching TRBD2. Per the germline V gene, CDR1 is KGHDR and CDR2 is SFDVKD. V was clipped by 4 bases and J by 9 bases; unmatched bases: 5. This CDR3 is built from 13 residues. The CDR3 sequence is CATSEWKRGEQFF. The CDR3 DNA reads TGTGCCACCAGTGAGTGGAAGCGGGGTGAGCAGTTCTTC.

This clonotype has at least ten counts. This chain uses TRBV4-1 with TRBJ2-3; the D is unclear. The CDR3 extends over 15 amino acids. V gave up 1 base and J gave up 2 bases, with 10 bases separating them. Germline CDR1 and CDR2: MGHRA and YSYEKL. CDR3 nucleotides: TGCGCCAGCAGCCAAGGGGGTGGGGTCACAGATACGCAGTATTTT. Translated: CASSQGGGVTDTQYF.

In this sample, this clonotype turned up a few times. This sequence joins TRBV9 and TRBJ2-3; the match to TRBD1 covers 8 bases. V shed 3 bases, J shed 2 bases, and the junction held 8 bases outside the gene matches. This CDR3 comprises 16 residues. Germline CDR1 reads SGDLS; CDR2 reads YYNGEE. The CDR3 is CASSAPGQVNTDTQYF. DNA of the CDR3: TGTGCCAGCAGCGCCCCGGGACAGGTTAACACAGATACGCAGTATTTT.

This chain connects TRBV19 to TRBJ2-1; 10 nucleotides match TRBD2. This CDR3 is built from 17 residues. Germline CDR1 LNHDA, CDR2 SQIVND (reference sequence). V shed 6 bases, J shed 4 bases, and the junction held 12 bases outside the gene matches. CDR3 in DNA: TGTGCCAGTAGGGCGAGCGGGGGGGCCGGGATGTACAATGAGCAGTTCTTC. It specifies CASRASGGAGMYNEQFF.

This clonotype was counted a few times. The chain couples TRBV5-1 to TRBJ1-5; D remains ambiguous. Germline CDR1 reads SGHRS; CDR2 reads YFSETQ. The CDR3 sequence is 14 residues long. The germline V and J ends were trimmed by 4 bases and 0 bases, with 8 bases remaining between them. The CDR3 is CASSPGPSNQPQHF. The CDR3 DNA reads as TGCGCCAGCAGCCCCGGCCCTAGCAATCAGCCCCAGCATTTT. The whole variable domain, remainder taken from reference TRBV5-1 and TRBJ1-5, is KAGVTQTPRYLIKTRGQQVTLSCSPISGHRSVSWYQQTPGQGLQFLFEYFSETQRNKGNFPGRFSGRQFSNSRSEMNVSTLELGDSALYLCASSPGPSNQPQHFGDGTRLSIL.

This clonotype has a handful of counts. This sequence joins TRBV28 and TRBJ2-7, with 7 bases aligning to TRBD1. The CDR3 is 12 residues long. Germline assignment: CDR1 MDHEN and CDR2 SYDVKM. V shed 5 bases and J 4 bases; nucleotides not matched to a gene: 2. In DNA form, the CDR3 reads TGTGCCAGCAGTGTACAGGGGTACGAGCAGTACGTC. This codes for CASSVQGYEQYV.